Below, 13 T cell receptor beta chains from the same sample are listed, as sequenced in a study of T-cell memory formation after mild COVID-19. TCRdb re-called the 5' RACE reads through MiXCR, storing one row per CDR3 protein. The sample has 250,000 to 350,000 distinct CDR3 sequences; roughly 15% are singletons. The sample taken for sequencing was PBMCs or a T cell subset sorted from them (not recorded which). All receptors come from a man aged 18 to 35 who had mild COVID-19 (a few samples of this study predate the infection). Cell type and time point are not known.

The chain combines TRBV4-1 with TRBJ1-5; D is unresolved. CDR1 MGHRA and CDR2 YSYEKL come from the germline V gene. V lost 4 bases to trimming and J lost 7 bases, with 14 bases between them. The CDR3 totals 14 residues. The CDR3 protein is CASSPELLVQPQHF. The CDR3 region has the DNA TGCGCCAGCAGCCCGGAGCTCCTGGTCCAGCCCCAGCATTTT.

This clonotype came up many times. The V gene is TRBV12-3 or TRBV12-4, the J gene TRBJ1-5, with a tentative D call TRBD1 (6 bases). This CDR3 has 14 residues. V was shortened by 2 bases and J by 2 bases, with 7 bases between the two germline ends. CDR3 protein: CASSLSGGNQPQHF. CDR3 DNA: TGTGCCAGCAGTTTATCAGGGGGCAATCAGCCCCAGCATTTT.

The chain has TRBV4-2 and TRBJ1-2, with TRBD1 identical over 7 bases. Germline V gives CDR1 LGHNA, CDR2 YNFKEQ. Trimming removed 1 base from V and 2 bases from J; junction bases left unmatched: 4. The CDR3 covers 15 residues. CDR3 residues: CASSQVEGANYGYTF. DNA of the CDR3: TGTGCCAGCAGCCAAGTTGAGGGGGCCAACTATGGCTACACCTTC.

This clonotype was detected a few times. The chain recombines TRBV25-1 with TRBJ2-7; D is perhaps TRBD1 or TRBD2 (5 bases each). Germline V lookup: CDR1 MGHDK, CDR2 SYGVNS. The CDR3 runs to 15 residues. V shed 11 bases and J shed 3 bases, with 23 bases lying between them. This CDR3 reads CAGTEDTYLGYEQYF. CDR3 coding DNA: TGTGCCGGGACCGAAGACACCTACCTCGGCTACGAGCAGTACTTC.

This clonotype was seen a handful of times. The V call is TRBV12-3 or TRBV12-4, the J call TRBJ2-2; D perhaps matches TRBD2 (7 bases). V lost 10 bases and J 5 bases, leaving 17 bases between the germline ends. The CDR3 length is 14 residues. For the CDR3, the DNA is TGTGCCACGTGGGGGGGCGAGGAAACCGGGGAGCTGTTTTTT. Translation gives CATWGGEETGELFF.

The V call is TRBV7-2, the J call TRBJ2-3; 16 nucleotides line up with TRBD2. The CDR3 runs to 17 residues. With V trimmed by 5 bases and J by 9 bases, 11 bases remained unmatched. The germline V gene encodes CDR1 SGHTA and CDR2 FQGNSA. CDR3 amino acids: CASSPVPGLAGGYTQYF. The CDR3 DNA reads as TGTGCCAGCAGCCCGGTCCCGGGACTAGCGGGGGGGTACACGCAGTATTTT.

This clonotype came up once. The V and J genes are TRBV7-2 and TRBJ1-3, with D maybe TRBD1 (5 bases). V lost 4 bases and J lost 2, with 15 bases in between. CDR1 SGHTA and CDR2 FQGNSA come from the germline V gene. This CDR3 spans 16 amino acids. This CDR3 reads CASSSLGGAAGNTIYF. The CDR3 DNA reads TGTGCCAGCAGCTCCCTAGGAGGGGCGGCTGGAAACACCATATATTTT.

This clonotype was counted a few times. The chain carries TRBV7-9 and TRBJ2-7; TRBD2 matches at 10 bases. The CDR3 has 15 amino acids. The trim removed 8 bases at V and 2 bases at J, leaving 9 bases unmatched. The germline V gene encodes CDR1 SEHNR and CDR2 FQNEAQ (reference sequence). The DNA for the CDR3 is TGTGCCAGCTCCGGAGTAGCGGGGGGTACCTACGAGCAGTACTTC. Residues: CASSGVAGGTYEQYF. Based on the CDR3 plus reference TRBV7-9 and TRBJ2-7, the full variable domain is DTGVSQNPRHKITKRGQNVTFRCDPISEHNRLYWYRQTLGQGPEFLTYFQNEAQLEKSRLLSDRFSAERPKGSFSTLEIQRTEQGDSAMYLCASSGVAGGTYEQYFGPGTRLTVT.

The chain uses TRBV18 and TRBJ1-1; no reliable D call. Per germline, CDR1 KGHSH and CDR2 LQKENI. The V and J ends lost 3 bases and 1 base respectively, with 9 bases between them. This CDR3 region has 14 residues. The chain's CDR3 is CASSPGYANTEAFF. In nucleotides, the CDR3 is TGTGCCAGCTCACCGGGTTATGCGAACACTGAAGCTTTCTTT.

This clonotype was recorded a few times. CDR3 loop: CASSYAGTEETQYF. CDR3 coding DNA: TGTGCCAGCAGCTATGCCGGGACAGAAGAGACCCAGTACTTC. V gene TRBV6-2 or TRBV6-3 combines with J gene TRBJ2-5, with 7 nucleotides matching TRBD1. CDR1 MNHEY and CDR2 SVGEGT come from the germline V gene. J was trimmed by 3 bases and V by 6 bases; bases with no gene match: 7. The CDR3 runs to 14 residues.

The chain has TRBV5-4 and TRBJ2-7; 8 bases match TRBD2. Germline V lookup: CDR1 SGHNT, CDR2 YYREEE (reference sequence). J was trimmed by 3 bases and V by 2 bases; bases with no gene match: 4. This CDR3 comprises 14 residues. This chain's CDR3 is CASSFSGALYEQYF. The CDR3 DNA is TGTGCCAGCAGCTTTAGCGGGGCCCTCTACGAGCAGTACTTC.

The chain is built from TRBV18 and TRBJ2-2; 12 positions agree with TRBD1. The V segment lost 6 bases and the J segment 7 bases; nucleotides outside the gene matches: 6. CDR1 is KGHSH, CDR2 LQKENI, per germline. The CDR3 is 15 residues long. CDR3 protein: CASSVGQGAFGELFF. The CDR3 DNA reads TGTGCCAGCTCCGTGGGACAGGGGGCCTTCGGGGAGCTGTTTTTT.

CDR3 bases: TGTGCCAGCAGCGCGACCGGAGGAGAGACCCAGTACTTC. Translated, it gives CASSATGGETQYF. The V call is TRBV7-2, the J call TRBJ2-5; D perhaps matches TRBD2 (5 bases). Deletions cut 5 bases from V and 4 bases from J, with 11 bases between. The CDR3 is made up of 13 amino acids. CDR1 is SGHTA and CDR2 is FQGNSA in the germline V gene.